The clone carrying this TCR beta chain has a handful of counts. iRepertoire HTBI primers and Arm-PCR of CDR3 regions built TCR beta libraries. TCRdb re-analysed the multiplex PCR reads in MiXCR, keeping a single row per CDR3 protein. The sample carries hundreds of thousands of distinct CDR3 sequences, about 32% recorded once. Time point given: persistent/refractory GD, antithyroid drugs over 5 years with positive TRAb. Construction of the TCR library relied on RNA isolated from PBMCs. Patients met American Thyroid Association criteria for Graves' disease. The record originates from a study of regulatory T cells in long-lasting Graves disease. On the study more broadly: Positive TSH receptor antibodies alongside over 5 years of antithyroid drugs were what marked Graves' disease as persistent.

The CDR3 extends over 13 amino acids. Germline V gives CDR1 SQVTM, CDR2 ANQGSEA. The ends were cut back, 7 bases at V and 4 bases at J, with 16 bases in the middle. This sequence was found in a female donor with Graves disease. Sample: peripheral blood mononuclear cells (PBMCs), taken when the disease was refractory, from a patient treated with antithyroid drugs. This rearrangement joins TRBV29-1 to TRBJ2-5, with a possible D match to TRBD2 (5 bases). The CDR3 DNA is TGCAGCGCCCCCCGAGGGTTTGGAGAGACCCAGTACTTC. Protein: CSAPRGFGETQYF.